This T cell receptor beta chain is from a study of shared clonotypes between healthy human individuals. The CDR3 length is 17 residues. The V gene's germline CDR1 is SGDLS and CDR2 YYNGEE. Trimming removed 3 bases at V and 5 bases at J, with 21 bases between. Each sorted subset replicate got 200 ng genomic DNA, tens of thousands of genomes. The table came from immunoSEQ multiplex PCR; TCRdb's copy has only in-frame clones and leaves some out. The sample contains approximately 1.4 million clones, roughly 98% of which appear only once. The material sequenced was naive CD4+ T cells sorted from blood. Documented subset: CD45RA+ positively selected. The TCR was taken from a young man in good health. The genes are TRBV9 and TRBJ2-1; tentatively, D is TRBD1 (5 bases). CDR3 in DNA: TGTGCCAGCAGCGCGACGACACAGGAAATGATTAACAATGAGCAGTTCTTC. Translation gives CASSATTQEMINNEQFF. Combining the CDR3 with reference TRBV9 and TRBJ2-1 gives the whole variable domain DSGVTQTPKHLITATGQRVTLRCSPRSGDLSVYWYQQSLDQGLQFLIQYYNGEERAKGNILERFSAQQFPDLHSELNLSSLELGDSALYFCASSATTQEMINNEQFFGPGTRLTVL.